A selection of T cell receptor beta chains follows, all from one sample in a study of blood T cell repertoires in COVID-19. Sequencing was performed with immunoSEQ multiplex PCR; in TCRdb, only in-frame clones are kept and a portion is missing. The table lists 35,000 to 50,000 clones, 70% to 90% of them singletons. The sequencing input was peripheral blood. Receptor source: a human donor in a cohort sampled during active COVID-19. Each CDR3 is given with its conserved first and last residue. The D gene is left open where the match is weak. Some rows mark clone size as missing; the rest say once, few, many or name a class of expanded clone.

j_gene	abundance	v_gene	d_gene	CDR3nt	CDR3aa
TRBJ2-3	-	TRBV9	TRBD2	TGTGCCAGCAGCGTGGCGCGGGGGGGCACAGATACGCAGTATTTT	CASSVARGGTDTQYF
TRBJ2-3	-	TRBV6-5	TRBD2	TGTGCCTCACGGACTAGCGGGGGGGTCACAGATACGCAGTATTTT	CASRTSGGVTDTQYF
TRBJ2-7	-	TRBV7-3	-	TGTGCCAGCAGTCCCTTGGGGGGCTCCTACGAGCAGTACTTC	CASSPLGGSYEQYF
TRBJ2-7	once	TRBV24-1	TRBD2	TGTGCCACCTCTCCCCGGGGGGTGCGCCTAAGGAATTCCGAGCAGTACTTC	CATSPRGVRLRNSEQYF
TRBJ1-4	-	TRBV3-1/TRBV3-2	-	TGTGCCAGCAGCCAAGTTGGGGCAATGGAAAAACTGTTTTTT	CASSQVGAMEKLFF
TRBJ2-3	-	TRBV10-3	TRBD2	TGTGCCATCAACGCCGTTGAGCGGGGGGCCACAGATACGCAGTATTTT	CAINAVERGATDTQYF
TRBJ2-3	-	TRBV6-5	-	TGTGCCAGCAGTTACGGAGGCGGCACAGATACGCAGTATTTT	CASSYGGGTDTQYF
TRBJ2-7	-	TRBV2	TRBD1	TGTGCCAGCACGGACAGGGGGTCCCACGAGCAGTACTTC	CASTDRGSHEQYF
TRBJ2-7	-	TRBV15	-	TGTGCCACCAGCAGGGGGCGGGGGACATTGTCCTACGAGCAGTACTTC	CATSRGRGTLSYEQYF
TRBJ2-7	-	TRBV6-5	-	TGTGCCAGCACTCCGGAGGGCCCCCTCGGGTACGAGCAGTACTTC	CASTPEGPLGYEQYF
TRBJ2-5	-	TRBV2	-	TGTGCCAGCAGTGCCCAACAAGAGACCCAGTACTTC	CASSAQQETQYF
TRBJ1-2	-	TRBV19	-	TGTGCCAGTAGCAGGACAGACAACTATGGCTACACCTTC	CASSRTDNYGYTF
TRBJ1-2	-	TRBV7-8	TRBD1	TGTGCCAGCAGCTTAGCGCCCCGGCAGGGGGGAGGCTACACCTTC	CASSLAPRQGGGYTF
TRBJ2-1	-	TRBV5-1	TRBD2	TGCGCCAGCAGCCGGGGAGTAGCGGGGGGTTACAATGAGCAGTTCTTC	CASSRGVAGGYNEQFF
TRBJ2-1	few	TRBV14	-	TGTGCCAGCGGGGGGGCTAGCTCCTACAATGAGCAGTTCTTC	CASGGASSYNEQFF
TRBJ1-6	-	TRBV5-1	-	TGCGCCAGCAGCCGGGAGACCGGCAATTCACCCCTCCACTTT	CASSRETGNSPLHF
TRBJ2-3	-	TRBV5-1	-	TGCGCCAGCAGCTACAGGGATACGCAGTATTTT	CASSYRDTQYF
TRBJ1-2	few	TRBV18	TRBD1	TGTGCCAGCTCACCCGAAACAGGGGAGCCCTATGGCTACACCTTC	CASSPETGEPYGYTF
TRBJ2-3	-	TRBV9	-	TGTGCCAGCAGCGTAGAAGGAGGGGGCGATGATACGCAGTATTTT	CASSVEGGGDDTQYF
TRBJ1-1	-	TRBV10-3	TRBD1	TGTGCCATTTGGGACAGAGCCAACACTGAAGCTTTCTTT	CAIWDRANTEAFF
TRBJ1-5	few	TRBV5-5	TRBD1	TGTGCCAGCAGTCCCGACAGGGGCGATCATCCCCAGCATTTT	CASSPDRGDHPQHF
TRBJ1-4	-	TRBV10-3	TRBD1	TGTGCCACCCACCGGGACAGGGCGGAAAAACTGTTTTTT	CATHRDRAEKLFF
TRBJ2-1	-	TRBV7-8	-	TGTGCCAGCAGCTTAGCGAGGGGGGGGCGGCGGAATGAGCAGTTCTTC	CASSLARGGRRNEQFF
TRBJ2-7	-	TRBV11-2	-	TGTGCCAGCAGCTTAGATGGCAGGACCTACGAGCAGTACTTC	CASSLDGRTYEQYF
TRBJ2-7	once	TRBV6-1	TRBD2	TGTGCCAGCAGTGAAGGTAGCGGGGATTCCTACGAGCAGTACTTC	CASSEGSGDSYEQYF
TRBJ2-3	-	TRBV7-2	TRBD2	TGTGCCAGCAGCAAGAGGGCTAGCGGGGGGTCGGATACGCAGTATTTT	CASSKRASGGSDTQYF
TRBJ2-3	-	TRBV6-6	-	TGTGCCAGCAGCCCCGTGCGGCTCACAGATACGCAGTATTTT	CASSPVRLTDTQYF
TRBJ1-2	-	TRBV21-1	-	TGTGCCAGCAGCCCGCCCCAGGCGGGGACAGGGCGAAGACCTAACTATGGCTACACCTTC	CASSPPQAGTGRRPNYGYTF
TRBJ1-2	medium-sized	TRBV5-8	-	TGTGCCAGCAGCTTTGGGATGGAGGGTCATGGCTACACCTTC	CASSFGMEGHGYTF
TRBJ2-7	-	TRBV5-1	TRBD1	TGCGCCAGCAGCTTAAGGACAGGGGGGTCCTACGAGCAGTACTTC	CASSLRTGGSYEQYF
TRBJ1-5	-	TRBV5-6	-	TGTGCCAGCAGCTTGGCTGGGGGGAGCAATCAGCCCCAGCATTTT	CASSLAGGSNQPQHF
TRBJ1-3	medium-sized	TRBV6-6	TRBD1	TGTGCCAGCAGTTACGGACAGGGAGGAAACACCATATATTTT	CASSYGQGGNTIYF
TRBJ2-7	-	TRBV27	TRBD1	TGTGCCAGCAGCTTGGACAGGGGGTACGAGCAGTACTTC	CASSLDRGYEQYF
TRBJ1-1	-	TRBV3-1/TRBV3-2	-	TGTGCCAGCAGCCAGGCAGGCGGGTTCACTGAAGCTTTCTTT	CASSQAGGFTEAFF
TRBJ2-1	-	TRBV3-1/TRBV3-2	TRBD2	TGTGCCAGCAGCCCCGGGGGGAGGGATGAGCAGTTCTTC	CASSPGGRDEQFF
TRBJ2-3	-	TRBV6-5	-	TGTGCCAGTACGAGCGGGCAGGGTGGCGCAGATACGCAGTATTTT	CASTSGQGGADTQYF
TRBJ1-2	few	TRBV29-1	-	TGCAGCGTTGTCGAACAAATCTATGGCTACACCTTC	CSVVEQIYGYTF
TRBJ2-1	-	TRBV5-4	TRBD2	TGTGCCAGCAGCCTCTCAGTGGGGGGGTACAATGAGCAGTTCTTC	CASSLSVGGYNEQFF
TRBJ2-7	-	TRBV5-1	-	TGCCCCAGCAGCTGGGCCGGGGGAGGGGGCTACGAGCAGTACTTC	CPSSWAGGGGYEQYF
TRBJ2-3	-	TRBV5-4	TRBD2	TGTGCCAGCAGCTCGTCGACTAGCGGGTTCACAGATACGCAGTATTTT	CASSSSTSGFTDTQYF
TRBJ2-7	-	TRBV14	-	TGTGCCAGCAGCCAAGTAAGGGGGACCGAGCAGTACTTC	CASSQVRGTEQYF
TRBJ1-1	-	TRBV20-1	TRBD1	TGCAGTGCTAGTGGGCAGGGGGCCGGCACTGAAGCTTTCTTT	CSASGQGAGTEAFF
TRBJ1-2	-	TRBV11-2	-	TGTGCCAGCAGCTTAGCAGAATATGGCTACACCTTC	CASSLAEYGYTF
TRBJ1-2	-	TRBV12-3/TRBV12-4	-	TGTGCCAGCAGTCCAGGATATGGCTACACCTTC	CASSPGYGYTF
TRBJ2-7	-	TRBV9	-	TGTGCCAGCAGCGTAGGAGTGGGGGCGGGCGAGCAGTACTTC	CASSVGVGAGEQYF
TRBJ2-7	-	TRBV5-1	-	TGCGCCAGCAGTAACGGACTACCCAGGGAGGTTTACGAGCAGTACTTC	CASSNGLPREVYEQYF
TRBJ1-2	-	TRBV2	TRBD1	TGTGCCAGCAGTGGGGACAGTTCTAACTATGGCTACACCTTC	CASSGDSSNYGYTF
TRBJ2-1	-	TRBV3-1/TRBV3-2	-	TGTGCCAGCAGCCCCCGGGGGGCACGCGGTGAGCAGTTCTTC	CASSPRGARGEQFF
TRBJ2-5	once	TRBV18	TRBD1	TGTGCCAGCTCATCCCGACTACAGGGGTACCAAGAGACCCAGTACTTC	CASSSRLQGYQETQYF
TRBJ1-1	-	TRBV2	-	TGTGCCAGCGTATGGAGGGGCCGGGTGGCTGAAGCTTTCTTT	CASVWRGRVAEAFF
TRBJ2-1	-	TRBV2	TRBD1	TGTGCCAGCAGTCGTCGGGGGACAGGGTTCAGCTCGGGATACAATGAGCAGTTCTTC	CASSRRGTGFSSGYNEQFF
TRBJ2-7	-	TRBV5-1	-	TGCGCCAGCAGCTTTCATGGAGACTCCTACGAGCAGTACTTC	CASSFHGDSYEQYF
TRBJ2-7	once	TRBV5-6	-	TGTGCCAGCAGCTTGGAACTATTCTCCTACGAGCAGTACTTC	CASSLELFSYEQYF
TRBJ2-3	-	TRBV15	TRBD2	TGTGCCACCAGCAGGCCTGGACTAGCGGGGGGGGATACGCAGTATTTT	CATSRPGLAGGDTQYF
TRBJ1-1	-	TRBV7-8	-	TGTGCCAGCAGCTTAGAGACTGCGTTCCTGAACACTGAAGCTTTCTTT	CASSLETAFLNTEAFF
TRBJ1-2	once	TRBV5-1	-	TGCGCCAGCAGCTTTGAGGGTTGGGGCTACACCTTC	CASSFEGWGYTF
TRBJ1-1	-	TRBV2	TRBD1	TGTGCCAGCAGTGATACTATGCTGGACAGGGCCACTGAAGCTTTCTTT	CASSDTMLDRATEAFF
TRBJ1-1	-	TRBV5-1	TRBD1	TGCGCCAGCAGCTCGGGACAGGGCACTGAAGCTTTCTTT	CASSSGQGTEAFF
TRBJ2-1	-	TRBV5-4	TRBD2	TGTGCCAGCAGCCGGCCCAGGACTAGCGGGGGCAATGAGCAGTTCTTC	CASSRPRTSGGNEQFF
TRBJ2-5	-	TRBV19	TRBD2	TGTGCCAGTAGTGAGTTTGGTCGGCTAGCGGGGATCCAAGAGACCCAGTACTTC	CASSEFGRLAGIQETQYF